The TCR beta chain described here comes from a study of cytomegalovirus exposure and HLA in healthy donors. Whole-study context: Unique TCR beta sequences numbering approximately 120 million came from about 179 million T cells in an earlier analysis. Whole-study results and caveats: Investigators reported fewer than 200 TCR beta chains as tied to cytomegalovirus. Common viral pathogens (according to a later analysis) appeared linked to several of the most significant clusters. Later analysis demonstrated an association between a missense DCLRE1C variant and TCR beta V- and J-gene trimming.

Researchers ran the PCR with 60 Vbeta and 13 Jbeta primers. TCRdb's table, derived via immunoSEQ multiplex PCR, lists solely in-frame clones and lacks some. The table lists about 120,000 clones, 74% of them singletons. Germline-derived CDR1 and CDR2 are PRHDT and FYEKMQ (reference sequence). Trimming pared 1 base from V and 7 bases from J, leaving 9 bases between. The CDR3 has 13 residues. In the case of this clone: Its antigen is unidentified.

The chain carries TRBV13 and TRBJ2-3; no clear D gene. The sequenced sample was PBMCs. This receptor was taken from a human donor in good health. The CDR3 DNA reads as TGTGCCAGCAGCTTAGCGTTTGAGTATACGCAGTATTTT. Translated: CASSLAFEYTQYF. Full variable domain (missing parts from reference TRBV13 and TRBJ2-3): AAGVIQSPRHLIKEKRETATLKCYPIPRHDTVYWYQQGPGQDPQFLISFYEKMQSDKGSIPDRFSAQQFSDYHSELNMSSLELGDSALYFCASSLAFEYTQYFGPGTRLTVL.